One T cell receptor (beta chain) is described in this entry. The data were taken from a study of blood T cell repertoires in COVID-19. This CDR3 comprises 15 residues. V was cut by 5 bases and J by 6 bases, with 17 bases left in between. Germline V gives CDR1 MDHEN, CDR2 SYDVKM. Sequencing was performed with immunoSEQ multiplex PCR; in TCRdb, only in-frame clones are kept and a portion is missing. The sample records fewer than 150,000 clones, 65% to 85% being singletons. J is TRBJ1-5 and V is TRBV28; D unclear. The receptor comes from a man aged 50 or older with acute or convalescent COVID-19. Source material: peripheral blood. The CDR3 DNA is TGTGCCAGCAGTAGGAGGCGGCGGGTTACTCAGCCCCAGCATTTT. It specifies CASSRRRRVTQPQHF.